This T cell receptor (beta chain) was obtained from a study of T-cell reconstitution after alpha-beta-depleted transplantation in children. For this clonotype: Its antigen is undetermined.

Study-level findings and limits: Newly generated T cells supplied most T-cell counts and diversity one year post-transplant.

The TCRbeta library incorporated unique molecular identifiers. Each CDR3 protein is one row after TCRdb ran MiXCR on the PCR reads. Of some 450,000 distinct CDR3 sequences listed, 43% are singletons. The sequences come from PBMCs, collected before TCRalphabeta/CD19-depleted stem cell transplant. The sequence was collected from a girl aged 2-15 years with aplastic anemia, due to receive a stem cell transplant.

This CDR3 reads CSARDLSGRAPGEQYF. The CDR3, as DNA: TGCAGTGCTAGAGATCTCAGCGGGAGGGCACCGGGGGAGCAGTACTTC. V usage is TRBV20-1 and J usage is TRBJ2-7; TRBD2 matches 10 bases. With V trimmed by 0 bases and J by 7 bases, 12 bases remained unmatched. The CDR3 is made up of 16 amino acids. Germline V gives CDR1 DFQATT, CDR2 SNEGSKA (reference sequence).